These 20 T cell receptor beta chains were sequenced from one sample in a study of T-cell memory formation after mild COVID-19. One entry per CDR3 protein, called by TCRdb with MiXCR from the 5' RACE reads. The repertoire includes 190,000 or so distinct CDR3 sequences, approximately 10% of them detected once, and roughly 3.2% sits in the top ten. The specimen sequenced was PBMCs or a T cell subset sorted from them (not recorded which). These TCRs come from a young man who had mild COVID-19 (a few samples of this study predate the infection). Cell type and time point are not known.

The V call is TRBV5-5, the J call TRBJ2-4; 8 positions match TRBD1. The CDR3 has 14 amino acids. Trimming cost V 0 bases and J 6 bases; bases outside gene matches: 2. Germline CDR1 reads SGHKS; CDR2 reads YYEKEE (reference sequence). The CDR3 here is CASSLGTGGNIQYF. The CDR3 DNA follows: TGTGCCAGCAGCTTGGGTACAGGGGGAAACATTCAGTACTTC.

With regard to this clonotype: At one end the junction does not follow the germline gene, possibly because of a read error. This chain joins TRBV7-9 and TRBJ1-2; no reliable D call. Germline values: CDR1 SEHNR, CDR2 FQNEAQ (reference sequence). The CDR3 extends over 11 amino acids. In DNA form, the CDR3 reads TGTGCCACTGGAACCCGGCAGTCTAGGTACTTC. It translates to CATGTRQSRYF.

This chain joins TRBV2 and TRBJ2-1; possibly TRBD2 for D (6 bases). This CDR3 comprises 14 residues. From germline, CDR1 is SNHLY and CDR2 FYNNEI. V was pared by 7 bases and J by 0 bases, with 10 bases between. CDR3 residues: CASTGTASYNEQFF. DNA of the CDR3: TGTGCCAGCACTGGGACTGCCTCCTACAATGAGCAGTTCTTC.

The genes are TRBV7-2 and TRBJ1-4; 9 bases are shared with TRBD1. CDR3 size: 14 residues. The germline V gene encodes CDR1 SGHTA and CDR2 FQGNSA. Losses at the gene ends were 5 bases for V and 10 bases for J; bases not matched to a gene: 8. The CDR3 loop is CASSPGQGEGKLFF. CDR3 DNA: TGTGCCAGCAGCCCGGGACAGGGAGAGGGAAAACTGTTTTTT.

The rearrangement links TRBV5-6 to TRBJ1-2, with D unclear. The germline CDR1 and CDR2 sequences are SGHDT and YYEEEE. The CDR3 loop spans 12 amino acids. The ends were cut back, 0 bases at V and 13 bases at J, with 13 bases in the middle. The CDR3 nucleotides are TGTGCCAGCAGCTTGGCCGCGGCAGTATCCACCTTC. Translating gives CASSLAAAVSTF.

This clonotype turned up a few times. V and J are TRBV12-3 or TRBV12-4 and TRBJ1-1; weak D call: TRBD1 (5 bases). This CDR3 has 15 amino acids. The V end was cut by 0 bases, the J end by 3 bases, with 11 bases between. The CDR3 is CASSLAGGGDTEAFF. The CDR3 DNA sequence: TGTGCCAGCAGTTTAGCTGGGGGAGGGGACACTGAAGCTTTCTTT.

This clonotype was observed a few times. The V and J genes are TRBV5-1 and TRBJ2-6; D not resolved. Germline CDR1 is SGHRS and CDR2 is YFSETQ. The V end lost 4 bases, the J end lost 0 bases, and 17 bases lay between the germline ends. CDR3 length: 18 amino acids. For the CDR3, the DNA is TGCGCCAGCAGCCCAGCTGCAGCCCCCAACTCTGGGGCCAACGTCCTGACTTTC. Translated: CASSPAAAPNSGANVLTF.

This clonotype was observed many times. This chain links TRBV5-1 with TRBJ1-6; D perhaps matches TRBD1 (6 bases). CDR1 and CDR2 (germline): SGHRS, YFSETQ. This CDR3 contains 14 residues. V was trimmed by 4 bases and J by 5 bases, leaving 10 bases between them. The CDR3 bases are TGCGCCAGCAGCAATCAGGGGCATAATTCACCCCTCCACTTT. It codes for CASSNQGHNSPLHF.

The chain has TRBV5-1 and TRBJ2-5; no reliable D call. CDR1 is SGHRS, CDR2 YFSETQ, per germline. The CDR3 covers 15 residues. Trimming removed 6 bases from V and 2 bases from J, with 17 bases in between. The CDR3 reads CASILGGSTQETQYF. CDR3 nucleotides: TGCGCCAGCATCTTAGGCGGTTCCACTCAAGAGACCCAGTACTTC.

This clonotype was recorded at least ten times. This chain connects TRBV7-3 to TRBJ2-3, with 12 bases fitting TRBD2. This CDR3 has 19 residues. CDR1 and CDR2 from the germline V gene are SGHTA and FQGTGA. After removal of 0 bases from V and 0 bases from J, the junction contained 7 bases not matched to a gene. In nucleotides, the CDR3 is TGTGCCAGCAGCTTAACGGGAACTAGCGGGGGGTATAGCACAGATACGCAGTATTTT. It translates to CASSLTGTSGGYSTDTQYF.

CDR3 DNA sequence: TGTGCCAGCAGCTTGTATCTAGCTGGTGGGACCCAGTACTTC. Translation: CASSLYLAGGTQYF. The chain uses TRBV5-6 and TRBJ2-5, with a tentative D call TRBD2 (5 bases). The CDR3 sequence is 14 residues long. Trimming pared 1 base from V and 7 bases from J, leaving 14 bases between. Germline CDR1 is SGHDT and CDR2 is YYEEEE.

V is TRBV20-1 and J is TRBJ2-7; 9 positions match TRBD1. The CDR3 is made up of 13 amino acids. V lost 6 bases, J lost 4 bases, and 7 bases stayed unmatched. Germline CDR1 and CDR2: DFQATT and SNEGSKA (reference sequence). The CDR3 DNA follows: TGCAGTGCCGGGACAGGGTTGAATTACGAGCAGTACTTC. Protein sequence: CSAGTGLNYEQYF.

This rearrangement joins TRBV20-1 to TRBJ1-4, with D possibly matching TRBD1 (6 bases). Germline CDR1 reads DFQATT; CDR2 reads SNEGSKA (reference sequence). CDR3 length: 13 amino acids. V was trimmed by 5 bases and J by 6 bases, leaving 13 bases between them. CDR3 protein: CSAPPAGDEKLFF. The CDR3 nucleotides are TGCAGTGCTCCCCCTGCAGGGGATGAAAAACTGTTTTTT.

This clonotype has just a few counts. The gene calls are TRBV20-1 and TRBJ1-6; D is unresolved. Germline values: CDR1 DFQATT, CDR2 SNEGSKA (reference sequence). This CDR3 comprises 15 residues. Trimming shortened V by 3 bases and J by 9 bases, and 18 bases separated the two germline ends. The CDR3, as DNA: TGCAGTGCTAGTAGTCCATTCTCTCCTGTTTCACCCCTCCACTTT. The encoded protein is CSASSPFSPVSPLHF.

The genes are TRBV7-2 and TRBJ2-5; the match to TRBD1 covers 7 bases. CDR1 SGHTA and CDR2 FQGNSA come from the germline V gene. The V and J ends lost 8 bases and 4 bases, in that order; junction bases with no gene match: 10. The CDR3 has 14 residues. DNA for the CDR3: TGTGCCAGCTCTCCCGGACAGGCAATAGAGACCCAGTACTTC. Its translation: CASSPGQAIETQYF.

The sample holds many counts of this clonotype. The J gene is TRBJ1-6, the V gene TRBV6-2 or TRBV6-3; TRBD1 might be the D (5 bases). The CDR3 has 19 residues. Per the germline V gene, CDR1 is MNHEY and CDR2 is SVGEGT. Trimming removed 0 bases from V and 7 bases from J, with 22 bases in between. CDR3 bases: TGTGCCAGCAGTTACTCGAAACAGGCTCTCCGCCGCAGAAATTCACCCCTCCACTTT. Translation gives CASSYSKQALRRRNSPLHF.

This clonotype was recorded a few times. V gene TRBV5-5 combines with J gene TRBJ1-2, with 7 bases aligning to TRBD1. The CDR3 contains 15 residues. Per the germline V gene, CDR1 is SGHKS and CDR2 is YYEKEE (reference sequence). With 1 base clipped from V and 8 bases from J, the junction kept 11 bases outside the gene matches. The CDR3 sequence: CASSLLRTGQRGYTF. CDR3 coding DNA: TGTGCCAGCAGCTTGCTGCGGACAGGCCAGAGGGGCTACACCTTC.

CDR3 nucleotide sequence: TGCGCCAGCAGCCCCGGGGGGCAGCGGGGTTGGACTGGGGCCAACGTCCTGACTTTC. Translation gives CASSPGGQRGWTGANVLTF. The chain couples TRBV4-3 to TRBJ2-6, with D tentatively TRBD2 (7 bases). CDR3 length equals 19 residues. The V end was cut by 4 bases, the J end by 2 bases, with 21 bases between. Germline V CDR1 and CDR2: LGHNA, YSLEER.

The table lists this clonotype with many counts. The chain employs TRBV7-9 and TRBJ2-4; no reliable D call. Germline assignment: CDR1 SEHNR and CDR2 FQNEAQ (reference sequence). V gave up 5 bases and J gave up 0 bases, with 14 bases separating them. This CDR3 has 16 amino acids. CDR3 protein: CASSPPYILAKNIQYF. The CDR3, as DNA: TGTGCCAGCAGCCCACCCTATATTCTAGCCAAAAACATTCAGTACTTC.

This clonotype was picked up many times. The chain recombines TRBV20-1 with TRBJ1-5, with D maybe TRBD1 (5 bases). The length of the CDR3 is 14 residues. V was trimmed by 6 bases and J by 0 bases, leaving 12 bases between them. Germline V CDR1 and CDR2: DFQATT, SNEGSKA (reference sequence). Here the CDR3 reads CSASGLHSNQPQHF. CDR3 DNA: TGCAGTGCGTCAGGGCTCCATAGCAATCAGCCCCAGCATTTT.